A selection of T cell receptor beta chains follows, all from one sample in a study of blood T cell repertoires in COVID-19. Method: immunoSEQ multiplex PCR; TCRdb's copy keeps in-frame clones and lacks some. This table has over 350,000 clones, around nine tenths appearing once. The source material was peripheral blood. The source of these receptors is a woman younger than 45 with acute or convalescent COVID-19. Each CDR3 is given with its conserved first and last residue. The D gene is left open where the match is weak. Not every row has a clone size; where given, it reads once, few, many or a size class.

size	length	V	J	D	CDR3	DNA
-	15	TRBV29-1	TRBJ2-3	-	CSSLQRGLPTDTQYF	TGCAGCTCCCTCCAACGAGGCCTACCCACAGATACGCAGTATTTT
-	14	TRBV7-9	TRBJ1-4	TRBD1	CASSRGTGNEKLFF	TGTGCCAGCAGCCGAGGGACAGGGAATGAAAAACTGTTTTTT
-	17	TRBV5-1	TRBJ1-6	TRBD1	CASSLEAGTGKRSPLHF	TGCGCCAGCAGCTTGGAAGCCGGGACAGGGAAGAGGTCACCCCTCCACTTT
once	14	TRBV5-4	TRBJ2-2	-	CASSPAVGAGELFF	TGTGCCAGCAGCCCAGCGGTTGGCGCCGGGGAGCTGTTTTTT
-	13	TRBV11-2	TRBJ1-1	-	CASSFPGSTEAFF	TGTGCCAGCAGCTTTCCGGGGAGTACTGAAGCTTTCTTT
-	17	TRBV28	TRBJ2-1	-	CASSLPFAGINYNEQFF	TGTGCCAGCAGTTTACCTTTCGCAGGAATTAACTACAATGAGCAGTTCTTC
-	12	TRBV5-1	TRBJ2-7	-	CASSLGGSEQYF	TGCGCCAGCAGCTTGGGCGGGTCCGAGCAGTACTTC
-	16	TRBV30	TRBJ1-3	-	CAWSVGVLRSGNTIYF	TGTGCCTGGAGCGTCGGGGTTCTCCGCTCTGGAAACACCATATATTTT
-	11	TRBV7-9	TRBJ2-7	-	CASTPGVEQYF	TGTGCCAGCACCCCCGGGGTCGAGCAGTACTTC
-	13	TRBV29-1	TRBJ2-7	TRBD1	CSVIPGGTWEQYF	TGCAGCGTTATTCCAGGGGGCACCTGGGAGCAGTACTTC
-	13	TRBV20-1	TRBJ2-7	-	CSASETQTYEQYF	TGCAGTGCGAGTGAGACACAAACCTACGAGCAGTACTTC
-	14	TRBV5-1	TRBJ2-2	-	CASSLQADTGELFF	TGCGCCAGCAGCCTTCAGGCCGACACCGGGGAGCTGTTTTTT
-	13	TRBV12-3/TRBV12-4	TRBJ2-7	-	CASSLGGFREQYF	TGTGCCAGCAGTTTAGGCGGGTTTCGCGAGCAGTACTTC
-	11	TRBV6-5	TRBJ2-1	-	CASSNYFEQFF	TGTGCCAGCAGTAACTACTTTGAGCAGTTCTTC
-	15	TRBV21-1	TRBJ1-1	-	CASSKALSGGTEAFF	TGTGCCAGCAGCAAAGCGCTTTCGGGGGGGACTGAAGCTTTCTTT
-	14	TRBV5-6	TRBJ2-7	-	CASSLGLYEREQYF	TGTGCCAGCAGCTTGGGGTTGTATGAGCGCGAGCAGTACTTC
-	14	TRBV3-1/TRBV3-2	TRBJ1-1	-	CASSTGMERTEAFF	TGTGCCAGCAGCACAGGGATGGAAAGGACTGAAGCTTTCTTT
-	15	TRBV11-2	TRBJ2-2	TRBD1	CASSLVGTGSGELFF	TGTGCCAGCAGCTTAGTCGGGACAGGCAGCGGGGAGCTGTTTTTT
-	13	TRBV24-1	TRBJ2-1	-	CATRPGDRNEQFF	TGTGCCACCAGGCCCGGGGATAGAAATGAGCAGTTCTTC
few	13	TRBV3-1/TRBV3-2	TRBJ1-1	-	CASSQVTANEAFF	TGTGCCAGCAGCCAAGTGACAGCAAATGAAGCTTTCTTT
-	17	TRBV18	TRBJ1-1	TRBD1	CASSRPGQGGRYSRAFF	TGTGCCAGCTCCCGCCCGGGACAGGGTGGTCGTTACTCCCGAGCTTTCTTT
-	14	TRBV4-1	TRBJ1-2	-	CASSPGHPGEGYTF	TGCGCCAGCAGCCCAGGCCACCCAGGGGAAGGCTACACCTTC
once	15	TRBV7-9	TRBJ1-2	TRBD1	CASSLESGTGGYYTF	TGTGCCAGCAGCTTAGAATCGGGGACAGGGGGTTACTACACCTTC
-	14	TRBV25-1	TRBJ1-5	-	CASSEYGSGLPQHF	TGTGCCAGCAGTGAATATGGGAGCGGTTTGCCCCAGCATTTT
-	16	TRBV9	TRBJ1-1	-	CASSVVFSLEVPEAFF	TGTGCCAGCAGCGTAGTTTTCTCATTAGAGGTTCCTGAAGCTTTCTTT
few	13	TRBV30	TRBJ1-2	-	CAWSAQGIGGYTF	TGTGCCTGGAGTGCACAGGGAATAGGTGGCTACACCTTC
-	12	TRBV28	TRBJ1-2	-	CASSTINYGYTF	TGTGCCAGCAGTACTATTAACTATGGCTACACCTTC